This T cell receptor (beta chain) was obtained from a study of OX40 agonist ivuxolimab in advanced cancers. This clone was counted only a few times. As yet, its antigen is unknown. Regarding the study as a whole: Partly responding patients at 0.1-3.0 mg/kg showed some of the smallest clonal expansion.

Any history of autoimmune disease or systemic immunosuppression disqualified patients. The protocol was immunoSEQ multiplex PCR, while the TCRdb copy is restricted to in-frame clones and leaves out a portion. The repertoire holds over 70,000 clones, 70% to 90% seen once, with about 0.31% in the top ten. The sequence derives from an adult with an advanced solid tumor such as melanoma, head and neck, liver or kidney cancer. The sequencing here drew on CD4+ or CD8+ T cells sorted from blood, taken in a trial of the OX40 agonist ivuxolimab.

For the CDR3, the DNA is TGTGCCACCAGCCCTCTCGGGGGCGTCGGCTACGAGCAGTACTTC. Protein product: CATSPLGGVGYEQYF. This rearrangement joins TRBV15 to TRBJ2-7; D possibly uses TRBD1 or TRBD2 (6 bases each). Deletions cut 5 bases from V and 3 bases from J, with 17 bases between. Germline CDR1 is LNHNV and CDR2 is YYDKDF (reference sequence). The CDR3 has 15 residues. Supplemented by reference TRBV15 and TRBJ2-7, the full variable domain reads DAMVIQNPRYQVTQFGKPVTLSCSQTLNHNVMYWYQQKSSQAPKLLFHYYDKDFNNEADTPDNFQSRRPNTSFCFLDIRSPGLGDTAMYLCATSPLGGVGYEQYFGPGTRLTVT.